This T cell receptor beta chain was captured in a study of identifying expanded T cells in peripheral blood. Findings and caveats of the study: Over around two and four weeks, about 15 and 18 clones changed, versus 1.2 between replicates. Clone count variance between approximately two-week samples rose with total template count.

Clones were sequenced by immunoSEQ multiplex PCR, and TCRdb holds only the in-frame ones, with some missing. The sample lists about 110,000 clones, approximately 90% seen once, with 8.4% in the top ten. After removal of 4 bases from V and 4 bases from J, the junction contained 10 bases not matched to a gene. The CDR3 has 17 amino acids. Germline V gene data show CDR1 as SGHAT and CDR2 as FQNNGV. During the collection period, no donor immune events like infections were recorded. Regarding this clone: What it binds is not known.

The genes are TRBV11-2 and TRBJ2-1, with 10 bases matching TRBD2. The clonotype comes from a person aged 18 to 70 in good health. Sequencing input: blood. The CDR3 DNA follows: TGTGCCAGCAGCTCAAAGGGAACTAGCGGGACGTACAATGAGCAGTTCTTC. It encodes CASSSKGTSGTYNEQFF.